These T cell receptor beta chains were read from a single sample in a study of blood T cell repertoires in COVID-19. The table came from immunoSEQ multiplex PCR; TCRdb's copy has only in-frame clones and leaves some out. This sample yields roughly 200,000 clones, of which 87% are seen a single time; approximately 6% belongs to the top ten. The sequenced sample was peripheral blood. All receptors come from a man between 60 and 75 years old who had recovered from COVID-19. Both conserved end residues are part of each CDR3.

V gene | CDR3 protein
TRBV10-1 | CASRLNEQFF
TRBV5-1 | CASSTGRGREQYF
TRBV5-1 | CASSTGQGRKNTEAFF
TRBV30 | CAWSGGGNTEAFF
TRBV18 | CASSPSSGGDNEQFF
TRBV6-5 | CASIARERSYEQYF
TRBV27 | CASSPSAGGHGEQFF
TRBV3-1/TRBV3-2 | CASIGTDTRADTQYF
TRBV9 | CASSTFSGGTGNTIYF
TRBV6-2/TRBV6-3 | CASSSDRGFYNEQFF
TRBV10-1 | CALDLGSGANVLTF
TRBV7-2 | CASSPGTGITYEQYF
TRBV6-1 | CASSEMGRTNEKLFF
TRBV28 | CASSREYSNSPLHF
TRBV12-3/TRBV12-4 | CASSLKGRTEAFF
TRBV27 | CASSFSDSQAYEQYF
TRBV29-1 | CSGLVRGHNTEAFF
TRBV7-6 | CASSRDRGAVETQYF
TRBV6-2/TRBV6-3 | CASSYQTRGETQYF
TRBV19 | CASSGAVNFGNQPQHF
TRBV12-3/TRBV12-4 | CASSSGGGYTF
TRBV7-6 | CASSLPGDEQFF
TRBV6-2/TRBV6-3 | CASSFHRAAEAFF
TRBV18 | CASSPGQGYNEKLFF
TRBV5-8 | CASSFLWGGDEKLFF
TRBV19 | CASSITGQGRKLFF
TRBV12-3/TRBV12-4 | CASRLQLNTEAFF
TRBV10-3 | CAISAGTRLYEQYF
TRBV11-2 | CASSLVASGRGSYNEQFF